This paragraph reports one T cell receptor (beta chain). V was clipped by 6 bases and J by 5 bases, with 13 bases between them. Germline V gene data show CDR1 as SQVTM and CDR2 as ANQGSEA. The CDR3 sequence is 12 residues long. Original handling: Reference gene primer amplification gave nucleated cell count estimates. Assay: immunoSEQ multiplex PCR; the TCRdb copy retains only in-frame clones and omits some. V and J calls and clone size are given by that table; D and trimming were obtained from the DNA. The data show about 400,000 clones, with 87% seen just once and around 1.9% held by the top ten. Adults between about 18 and 89 years of age took part from about two dozen US areas. These data come from a study of blood T cell repertoires in COVID-19. Whole-study context: The United States, Italy and Spain were the sources of the acute and convalescent COVID-19 samples. Nucleic acid was either cDNA or gDNA, and it came from T cells, B-cell-depleted T cells, or PBMCs.

The chain joins TRBV29-1 to TRBJ1-1, with D possibly matching TRBD1 (5 bases). The sequence came from a man in his forties in a cohort exposed to, infected with or recovered from COVID-19 (not recorded which). The specimen sequenced was PBMCs or T cells enriched from blood (not recorded which). The CDR3 loop is CSVRPSGTEAFF. In nucleotides, the CDR3 is TGCAGCGTCCGTCCATCAGGGACTGAAGCTTTCTTT.